This T cell receptor (beta chain) is drawn from a study of radiotherapy plus CTLA-4 blockade in lung cancer. Study conclusions and caveats: Subsequent to radiotherapy plus ipilimumab, tumor-derived TCR clones underwent expansion in blood. Reportedly, early blood T cell clone dynamics best predicted response, with interferon-beta.

This clone was seen just once. As yet, its antigen is unknown. Germline CDR1 and CDR2: SGHVS and FNYEAQ. Trimming cost V 2 bases and J 1 base; bases outside gene matches: 0. This CDR3 comprises 15 residues. Receiving focal radiation plus CTLA-4 blockade with ipilimumab were patients who had chemo-refractory metastatic non-small-cell lung cancer. TCRdb's table, derived via immunoSEQ multiplex PCR, lists solely in-frame clones and lacks some. The table shows about 68,000 clones, with roughly 85% occurring only once. The chain joins TRBV7-6 to TRBJ2-3; 10 positions agree with TRBD2. Sequenced material: peripheral blood, taken from a patient treated with radiotherapy plus ipilimumab. The TCR comes from a human donor with non-small cell lung cancer who had a complete response to radiotherapy plus ipilimumab. Here the CDR3 DNA reads TGTGCCAGCAGCTTACTAGCGGGGGGCACAGATACGCAGTATTTT. Amino acids: CASSLLAGGTDTQYF.